This passage covers 16 T cell receptor beta chains from one sample sequenced in a study of OX40 agonist ivuxolimab in advanced cancers. Method: immunoSEQ multiplex PCR; TCRdb's copy keeps in-frame clones and lacks some. The sample carries approximately 60,000 clones, approximately 87% recorded once. The starting material was CD4+ or CD8+ T cells sorted from blood, obtained in a trial of the OX40 agonist ivuxolimab. These receptors originate from an adult with an advanced solid tumor such as melanoma, head and neck, liver or kidney cancer.

This clone has only a few counts. The chain recombines TRBV28 with TRBJ2-5, with D perhaps being TRBD1 or TRBD2 (5 bases each). V was shortened by 5 bases and J by 5 bases, with 15 bases between the two germline ends. Per the germline V gene, CDR1 is MDHEN and CDR2 is SYDVKM. CDR3 length: 14 amino acids. This chain's CDR3 is CASSSRDRLETQYF. The CDR3 nucleotides are TGTGCCAGCAGTAGCCGGGACCGATTGGAGACCCAGTACTTC.

The chain is built from TRBV5-1 and TRBJ1-2; 8 positions agree with TRBD1. After removal of 7 bases from V and 1 base from J, the junction contained 6 bases not matched to a gene. The CDR3 consists of 14 residues. The germline V gene has CDR1 SGHRS and CDR2 YFSETQ. The CDR3 DNA reads as TGCGCCAGCGGAAGACAGGGGAGTAACTATGGCTACACCTTC. The encoded protein is CASGRQGSNYGYTF.

The chain combines TRBV6-6 with TRBJ1-2; D is possibly TRBD1 (5 bases). The CDR3 contains 14 residues. V lost 7 bases and J lost 2, with 14 bases in between. CDR1 is MNHNY and CDR2 is SVGAGI in the germline V gene (reference sequence). Here the CDR3 reads CASNRPGVNYGYTF. The CDR3 DNA reads as TGTGCCAGCAACCGCCCGGGGGTAAACTATGGCTACACCTTC.

This rearrangement joins TRBV10-3 to TRBJ1-4; maybe TRBD1 (5 bases). Germline CDR1 ENHRY, CDR2 SYGVKD. The V end was cut by 4 bases, the J end by 7 bases, with 10 bases between. This CDR3 is built from 13 residues. The CDR3 here is CAISGGRGEKLFF. In nucleotides, the CDR3 is TGTGCCATCAGTGGCGGGAGGGGTGAAAAACTGTTTTTT.

The chain is built from TRBV18 and TRBJ1-5; D ambiguous. Germline values: CDR1 KGHSH, CDR2 LQKENI. With 3 bases removed from V and 7 bases from J, the gap between germline ends came to 10 bases. CDR3 length: 13 amino acids. CDR3 DNA sequence: TGTGCCAGCTCACCGGATGGGAACCAGCCCCAGCATTTT. It codes for CASSPDGNQPQHF.

The rearrangement uses TRBV7-6 and TRBJ2-1; 7 bases are a match to TRBD1. Trimming cost V 5 bases and J 3 bases; bases outside gene matches: 7. CDR1 is SGHVS, CDR2 FNYEAQ, per germline. The CDR3 extends over 15 amino acids. The DNA of the CDR3 is TGTGCCAGCAGCCCCAGGGGACAGAGCTACAATGAGCAGTTCTTC. Protein sequence: CASSPRGQSYNEQFF.

This sequence joins TRBV6-1 and TRBJ1-2; 8 bases agree with TRBD1. V dropped 10 bases and J dropped 8; count of bases not matched to a gene: 9. Germline-derived CDR1 and CDR2 are MNHNS and SASEGT. The CDR3 is made up of 12 amino acids. The chain's CDR3 is CATRQGARGYTF. The CDR3 DNA reads as TGTGCCACCCGGCAGGGGGCGCGCGGCTACACCTTC.

This clone was counted a single time. This chain joins TRBV6-5 and TRBJ1-2; tentative D call: TRBD1 (5 bases). The CDR3 runs 16 residues. Trimming pared 2 bases from V and 2 bases from J, leaving 15 bases between. Germline lookup yields CDR1 MNHEY and CDR2 SVGAGI. Here the CDR3 reads CASSYKAVGGNYGYTF. Written as DNA, the CDR3 is TGTGCCAGCAGTTACAAGGCCGTGGGGGGGAACTATGGCTACACCTTC.

This clone occurred once. The V and J genes are TRBV6-1 and TRBJ1-3; possible D gene TRBD1, 5 bases. Germline V lookup: CDR1 MNHNS, CDR2 SASEGT. The CDR3 has 12 amino acids. Between the trimmed V and J ends, which lost 7 bases and 8 bases, there was a span of 12 bases. The CDR3 nucleotides read TGTGCCAGCAAAGGGGAGGGCTACACCATATATTTT. Its translation: CASKGEGYTIYF.

The chain links TRBV6-1 to TRBJ2-1; the D gene is possibly TRBD1 (5 bases). CDR3 size: 13 residues. Trimming cost V 2 bases and J 9 bases, with 11 bases left between them. From germline, CDR1 is MNHNS and CDR2 SASEGT. The CDR3 loop reads CASSEQQDGEQFF. The CDR3 DNA reads TGTGCCAGCAGTGAACAACAGGATGGTGAGCAGTTCTTC.

The chain employs TRBV7-9 and TRBJ2-7; 8 bases map to TRBD2. The CDR3 totals 15 residues. With 3 bases clipped from V and 3 bases from J, the junction kept 7 bases outside the gene matches. CDR1 is SEHNR, CDR2 FQNEAQ, per germline (reference sequence). In nucleotides, the CDR3 is TGTGCCAGCAGCTTGGCTGGGACTAGTAGCTACGAGCAGTACTTC. Its translation: CASSLAGTSSYEQYF.

Concerning this clone: The identical CDR3 is also encoded by other nucleotide sequences in the sample. The chain links TRBV19 to TRBJ2-7; the D call may be TRBD1 or TRBD2 (5 bases each). Trimming stripped 2 bases from V and 0 bases from J, with 8 bases between. The CDR3 covers 14 residues. CDR1 and CDR2 from the germline V gene are LNHDA and SQIVND (reference sequence). In DNA form, the CDR3 reads TGTGCCAGTAGTATACCAGGGAGCTCCTACGAGCAGTACTTC. Protein sequence: CASSIPGSSYEQYF.

The V gene is TRBV10-3, the J gene TRBJ2-2, with 7 nucleotides matching TRBD1. Germline V lookup: CDR1 ENHRY, CDR2 SYGVKD. The CDR3 sequence is 18 residues long. J lost 1 base, V lost 7 bases, and 15 bases had no gene match. Here the CDR3 DNA reads TGTGCCATCACTACGAACCCCGAACAGGGGCGGAACACCGGGGAGCTGTTTTTT. This codes for CAITTNPEQGRNTGELFF.

The genes are TRBV28 and TRBJ1-5, with D possibly TRBD1 on 5 matching bases. V was cut by 5 bases and J by 1 base, with 15 bases left in between. This CDR3 contains 16 residues. Looked up from germline, CDR1 is MDHEN and CDR2 is SYDVKM. The CDR3: CASSPLKAGSNQPQHF. DNA of the CDR3: TGTGCCAGCAGTCCCCTAAAGGCAGGGAGCAATCAGCCCCAGCATTTT.

This chain joins TRBV28 and TRBJ2-2, with D possibly being TRBD1 (6 bases). With 4 bases removed from V and 4 bases from J, the gap between germline ends came to 13 bases. Per the germline V gene, CDR1 is MDHEN and CDR2 is SYDVKM. The CDR3 runs to 15 residues. The CDR3 loop reads CASSYRAVSTGELFF. CDR3 DNA sequence: TGTGCCAGCAGTTACAGGGCTGTTAGCACCGGGGAGCTGTTTTTT.

V is TRBV30 and J is TRBJ2-3, with D unresolved. Germline lookup yields CDR1 GTSNPN and CDR2 SVGIG (reference sequence). This CDR3 contains 11 residues. V was trimmed by 2 bases and J by 3 bases, leaving 3 bases between them. CDR3 in DNA: TGTGCCTGGAGTCAGACAGATACGCAGTATTTT. As protein: CAWSQTDTQYF.